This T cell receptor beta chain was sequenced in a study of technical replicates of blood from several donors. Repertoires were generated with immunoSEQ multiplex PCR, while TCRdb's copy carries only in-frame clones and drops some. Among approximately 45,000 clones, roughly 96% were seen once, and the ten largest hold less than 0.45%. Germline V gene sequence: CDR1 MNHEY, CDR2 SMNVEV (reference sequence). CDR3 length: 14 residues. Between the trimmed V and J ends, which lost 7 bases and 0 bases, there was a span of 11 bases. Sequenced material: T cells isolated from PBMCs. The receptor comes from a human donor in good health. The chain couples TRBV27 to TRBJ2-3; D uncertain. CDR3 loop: CASTLSGSTDTQYF. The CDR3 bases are TGTGCCAGCACCCTATCGGGTAGCACAGATACGCAGTATTTT.